This T cell receptor beta chain came from a study of CD4 T cell repertoires in COVID-19. Germline CDR1 is MNHEY and CDR2 is SVGEGT. Trimming shortened V by 2 bases and J by 7 bases, and 8 bases separated the two germline ends. The CDR3 spans 13 residues. Sequenced by immunoSEQ multiplex PCR; TCRdb stores in-frame clones only, minus some. The sample gives some 71,000 clones, 80% to 90% of which show up once; approximately 0.6% is in the top ten. This chain connects TRBV6-2 or TRBV6-3 to TRBJ1-4; D remains unclear. The material sequenced was CD4+ T cells from peripheral blood, taken after recovery from COVID-19. The source of this sequence is a human donor who had COVID-19. CDR3 DNA sequence: TGTGCCAGCAGTTACATGATTACTGAAAAACTGTTTTTT. This sequence encodes CASSYMITEKLFF.